Listed below are T cell receptor beta chains from one sample, sequenced in a study of blood T cell repertoires in COVID-19. Assay used: immunoSEQ multiplex PCR; TCRdb lists only in-frame clones, some missing. The sample yields a few hundred thousand clones, more than 85% seen once. Sample: peripheral blood. These receptor sequences come from a person aged 18-29 years with COVID-19, enrolled during active disease. Each CDR3 is given with its conserved first and last residue.

cdr3_length	v_call	j_call	cdr3_aa
15	TRBV6-5	TRBJ1-3	CASRKTGSAGNTIYF
15	TRBV27	TRBJ2-2	CASSLGGTVTGELFF
15	TRBV5-1	TRBJ1-2	CASSLGDRVANGYTF
16	TRBV24-1	TRBJ2-3	CATSDPLAVHTDTQYF
14	TRBV6-6	TRBJ1-1	CASSWGQKPTEAFF
15	TRBV5-1	TRBJ1-6	CASSSWTGPNSPLHF
14	TRBV7-9	TRBJ2-2	CASSLGSAAGELFF
17	TRBV6-1	TRBJ2-3	CASSEVPSGGGADTQYF
11	TRBV2	TRBJ1-6	CASMVDSPLHF
15	TRBV29-1	TRBJ1-2	CSVRMGTATNYGYTF
15	TRBV7-2	TRBJ2-3	CASSLATRSTDTQYF
14	TRBV11-3	TRBJ1-1	CASSLRDWGTEAFF
15	TRBV6-1	TRBJ1-2	CASSEGQGANYGYTF
13	TRBV6-5	TRBJ2-7	CASTWDTPYEQYF
16	TRBV30	TRBJ2-3	CAWSVEVTDSTDTQYF
15	TRBV19	TRBJ2-5	CASSHGAGGLETQYF
14	TRBV2	TRBJ2-7	CATIEYRSSYEQYF
15	TRBV7-2	TRBJ2-7	CASSLAGGVGYEQYF
17	TRBV2	TRBJ2-6	CASDGQDSPLGANVLTF
15	TRBV28	TRBJ1-5	CASSSDRGRNQPQHF
11	TRBV2	TRBJ1-3	CGTKRGNTIYF
14	TRBV25-1	TRBJ2-1	CAAAGGSWYNEQFF
16	TRBV4-2	TRBJ2-7	CASSQERQTVYYEQYF
13	TRBV7-2	TRBJ2-3	CASSFRGGDTQYF
16	TRBV6-1	TRBJ2-7	CASSEDSRQGADEQYF
16	TRBV9	TRBJ2-1	CASSRTLAGDYNEQFF
12	TRBV2	TRBJ2-2	CAGSGETGELFF
15	TRBV4-1	TRBJ2-1	CASSQDGGRAAEQFF
14	TRBV12-5	TRBJ2-7	CASGPSGDSYEQYF
15	TRBV24-1	TRBJ1-2	CATSDSGQSNYGYTF
15	TRBV7-2	TRBJ1-1	CASSPDYRQVEELVF
13	TRBV7-2	TRBJ2-7	CASSDYSSYEQYF
18	TRBV5-5	TRBJ2-3	CASSLEWGRPGGTDTQYF
13	TRBV24-1	TRBJ1-2	CATSERGNYGYTF
15	TRBV19	TRBJ2-1	CASSTPGTGDNEQFF
12	TRBV27	TRBJ2-7	CASSDTGDEQYF
16	TRBV7-2	TRBJ2-7	CASSFGAGGPSVEQYF
15	TRBV5-1	TRBJ2-3	CASGVSEGRSDTQYF
18	TRBV9	TRBJ2-1	CASSLRGGTVDSYNEQFF
13	TRBV13	TRBJ1-1	CASSPQAPTEAFF
17	TRBV19	TRBJ2-5	CASREVGQGAQKETQYF
13	TRBV18	TRBJ1-2	CASSPSREDGYTF
13	TRBV19	TRBJ2-5	CASSRVSQETQYF
16	TRBV5-1	TRBJ2-5	CASRTGLADLQETQYF
14	TRBV28	TRBJ2-1	CASIRKGPRNEQFF
14	TRBV28	TRBJ1-3	CASRTDSSGNTIYF
12	TRBV5-1	TRBJ2-7	CASSLGGLEQYF
16	TRBV5-5	TRBJ2-2	CASSLWDRANGGELFF
14	TRBV21-1	TRBJ2-5	CASSKYAGAETQYF
11	TRBV12-3/TRBV12-4	TRBJ1-1	CASSRLLEAFF
15	TRBV5-1	TRBJ2-1	CASSAIAGVKNEQFF
15	TRBV28	TRBJ2-5	CASSSPWTGKETQYF